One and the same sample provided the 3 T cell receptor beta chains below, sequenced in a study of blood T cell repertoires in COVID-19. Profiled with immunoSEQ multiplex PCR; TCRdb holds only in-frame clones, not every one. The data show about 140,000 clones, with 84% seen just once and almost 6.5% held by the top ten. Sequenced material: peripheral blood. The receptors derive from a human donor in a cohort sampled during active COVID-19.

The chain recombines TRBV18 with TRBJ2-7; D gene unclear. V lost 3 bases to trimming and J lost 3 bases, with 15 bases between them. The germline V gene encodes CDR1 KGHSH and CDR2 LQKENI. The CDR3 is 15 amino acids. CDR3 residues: CASSPEAPTGYEQYF. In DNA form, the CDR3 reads TGTGCCAGCTCACCCGAAGCCCCAACTGGCTACGAGCAGTACTTC.

CDR3 DNA: TGTGCCAGCAGACACGACAGGCGACTGGAGGTGGAGCAGTATTTT. It codes for CASRHDRRLEVEQYF. V and J are TRBV6-5 and TRBJ2-3, with D tentatively TRBD1 (6 bases). The CDR3 spans 15 residues. V gave up 6 bases and J gave up 11 bases, with 24 bases separating them. Germline V gives CDR1 MNHEY, CDR2 SVGAGI.

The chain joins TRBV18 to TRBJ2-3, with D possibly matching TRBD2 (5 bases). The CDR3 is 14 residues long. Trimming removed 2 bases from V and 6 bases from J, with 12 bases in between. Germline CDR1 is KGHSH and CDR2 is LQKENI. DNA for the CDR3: TGTGCCAGCTCACCAATGGCGGAGCGGGATACGCAGTATTTT. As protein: CASSPMAERDTQYF.